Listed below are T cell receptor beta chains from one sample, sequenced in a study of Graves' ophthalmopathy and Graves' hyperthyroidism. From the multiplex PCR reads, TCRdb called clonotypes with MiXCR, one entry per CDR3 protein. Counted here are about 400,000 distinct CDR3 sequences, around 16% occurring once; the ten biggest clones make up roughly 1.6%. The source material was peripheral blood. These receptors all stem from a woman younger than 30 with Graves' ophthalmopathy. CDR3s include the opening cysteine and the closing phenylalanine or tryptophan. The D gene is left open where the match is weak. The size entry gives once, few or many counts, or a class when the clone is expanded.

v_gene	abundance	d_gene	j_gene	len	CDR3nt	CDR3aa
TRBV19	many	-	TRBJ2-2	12	TGTGCCAGTAGATGGGGGCGCGGGGAGCTGTTTTTT	CASRWGRGELFF
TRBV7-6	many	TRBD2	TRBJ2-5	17	TGTGCCAGCAGCTTGGGGTTAGCGGGAGGGCCTCGGGAGACCCAGTACTTC	CASSLGLAGGPRETQYF
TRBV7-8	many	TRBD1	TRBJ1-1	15	TGTGCCAGCAGCACAAAGACAGGGTATAACACTGAAGCTTTCTTT	CASSTKTGYNTEAFF
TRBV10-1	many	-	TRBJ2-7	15	TGCGCCAGCAGTGAGTACCGAGTGGGGGCCTACGAGCAGTACTTC	CASSEYRVGAYEQYF
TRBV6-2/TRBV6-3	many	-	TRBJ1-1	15	TGTGCCAGCAGTTACTCTTTTTGGGTTAGCACTGAAGCTTTCTTT	CASSYSFWVSTEAFF
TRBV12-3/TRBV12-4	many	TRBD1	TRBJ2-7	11	TGTGCCAGCAGTCCCGGGACAGGAATTAACTTC	CASSPGTGINF
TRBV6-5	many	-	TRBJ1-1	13	TGTGCCAGCAGTTCGAATATGAACACTGAAGCTTTCTTT	CASSSNMNTEAFF
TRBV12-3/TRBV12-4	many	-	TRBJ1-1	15	TGTGCCAGCACCTCAAGGGGGGCTATTTGGACTGAAGCTTTCTTT	CASTSRGAIWTEAFF
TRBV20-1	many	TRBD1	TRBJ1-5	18	TGCAGTGCTAGACCCCGACTACCGGGACAGACTAGCAATCAGCCCCAGCATTTT	CSARPRLPGQTSNQPQHF
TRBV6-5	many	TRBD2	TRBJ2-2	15	TGTGCCAGCATCGACCTGGGACTAATGACCGGGGAGCTGTTTTTT	CASIDLGLMTGELFF
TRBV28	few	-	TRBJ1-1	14	TGTGCCAGCAGTTTATATGCAAGCCCCACTGAAGCTTTCTTT	CASSLYASPTEAFF
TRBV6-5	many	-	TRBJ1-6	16	TGTGCCAGCAGGTTACAAAGGGGATCTACTTCTTCACCCCTCCACTTT	CASRLQRGSTSSPLHF
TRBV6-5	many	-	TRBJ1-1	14	TGTGCCAGCAGTTATACAGGATTGAACACTGAAGCTTTCTTT	CASSYTGLNTEAFF